This T cell receptor (beta chain) comes out of a study of radiation and T cells in renal cell carcinoma. Study results and caveats: Only small tumor regions of roughly 1 g were sampled.

CDR3 length: 14 residues. Unmatched junction bases numbered 4, after V lost 3 bases and J lost 2 bases. Germline CDR1 and CDR2: LGHNA and YNFKEQ. Comments on this clone: Its antigen is not known.

Sample treatment: 15 Gy SBRT to primary tumor, nephrectomy 4 weeks later. Only in-frame clones appear in the TCRdb table, and some are missing; sequencing was by immunoSEQ multiplex PCR. The data hold approximately 15,000 clones, with 64% observed a single time. J is TRBJ2-7 and V is TRBV4-2, with 7 bases identical to TRBD1. The sequencing used tumor tissue, collected from a patient whose treatment included radiotherapy and nephrectomy. The source is a woman in her 70s with renal cell carcinoma. The CDR3, as DNA: TGTGCCAGCAGCCAGAACACAGGGGCCTACGAGCAGTACTTC. As protein: CASSQNTGAYEQYF.